The clone carrying this T cell receptor beta chain was seen ten or more times. The antigen remains unidentified. Amplification of TCR beta CDR3 regions used RNA as the template. An initial round of RT-PCR targeting the TCR CDR3 relied on the HTBI primer set. TCRdb independently ran MiXCR on the multiplex PCR reads; one entry per CDR3 protein. The sample includes around 280,000 distinct CDR3 sequences, 10% to 15% seen only once; the top ten take more than 7.5%. The CDR3 length is 13 residues. With 6 bases removed from V and 4 bases from J, the gap between germline ends came to 10 bases. Hyperthyroidism in the patients, aged 18 to 65, was newly diagnosed and under 2 months in duration. The entry originates in a study of T cells in Graves' hyperthyroidism and ophthalmopathy. Study observations and caveats: Ophthalmopathy and stable hyperthyroidism were separated by a 13 V-J model.

The sequencing input was blood. The TCR comes from a woman aged 30 to 39 with Graves' hyperthyroidism that later progressed to Graves' ophthalmopathy. The genes are TRBV12-3 or TRBV12-4 and TRBJ1-5; D possibly corresponds to TRBD1 (6 bases). CDR3 protein: CASRYRENQPQHF. CDR3 in DNA: TGTGCCAGCAGATACAGGGAAAATCAGCCCCAGCATTTT.